Shown below are 16 T cell receptor beta chains from a single sample sequenced in a study of immune characterization of retroperitoneal liposarcoma (dated by TCRdb to the late 2010s). Libraries were prepared through PCR. Sequencing instrument: NextSeq 500. Using fastp trimming at Q25 and MiXCR clonotype assembly, TCRdb reanalyzed the public sequencing data and kept in-frame beta chains. Each CDR3 protein appears once, grouped with its most common genes and DNA. Present in this sample are several thousand distinct CDR3 sequences, 25% to 30% of which were seen just once. About 14% of the sample rests with the top ten. Sequencing used blood. These receptors were taken from a male donor with retroperitoneal liposarcoma.

The sample holds a few counts of this clonotype. The V and J genes are TRBV6-2 or TRBV6-3 and TRBJ2-1, with 12 bases that match TRBD1. V dropped 10 bases and J dropped 0; count of bases not matched to a gene: 10. Per germline, CDR1 MNHEY and CDR2 SVGEGT. The CDR3 covers 17 residues. The CDR3 reads CATAGQGALSSYNEQFF. CDR3 DNA sequence: TGTGCCACCGCGGGACAGGGGGCGTTGAGCTCCTACAATGAGCAGTTCTTC.

This clonotype was observed a few times. The chain carries TRBV23-1 and TRBJ2-5; 8 bases are a match to TRBD2. Being an ORF, TRBV23-1 has a function that is uncertain. The CDR3 spans 20 residues. J lost 3 bases, V lost 0 bases, and 18 bases had no gene match. The CDR3 nucleotides are TGCGCCAGCAGTCAATCCTCCCGATTAGCGGGAAATTCCCGTAAAGAGACCCAGTACTTC. Translation: CASSQSSRLAGNSRKETQYF.

The V gene is TRBV6-1, the J gene TRBJ1-3, with 8 bases that match TRBD1. This CDR3 is built from 14 residues. J was trimmed by 0 bases and V by 9 bases; bases with no gene match: 4. The germline V gene encodes CDR1 MNHNS and CDR2 SASEGT. This CDR3 is CASAGGNSGNTIYF. The CDR3, as DNA: TGTGCCAGTGCAGGGGGCAACTCTGGAAACACCATATATTTT.

The table lists this clonotype with a few counts. The J gene is TRBJ2-3, the V gene TRBV7-2, with TRBD2 matching over 9 bases. The CDR3 spans 22 residues. Germline lookup yields CDR1 SGHTA and CDR2 FQGNSA. With V trimmed by 3 bases and J by 1 base, 23 bases remained unmatched. CDR3 protein: CASSFSTGQGWLAGSRTDTQYF. The CDR3 nucleotides read TGTGCCAGCAGCTTCTCGACGGGTCAGGGGTGGCTAGCGGGGAGCCGCACAGATACGCAGTATTTT.

This clonotype was counted many times. The rearrangement joins TRBV27 to TRBJ1-1, with D perhaps matching TRBD1 (5 bases). V was shortened by 7 bases and J by 8 bases, with 11 bases between the two germline ends. Germline-derived CDR1 and CDR2 are MNHEY and SMNVEV (reference sequence). There are 11 residues in the CDR3. The CDR3 region is CASKKKGEAFF. In nucleotides, the CDR3 is TGTGCCAGCAAAAAGAAGGGGGAAGCTTTCTTT.

The V gene is TRBV5-1, the J gene TRBJ2-3; tentative D call: TRBD2 (7 bases). The V end was cut by 6 bases, the J end by 0 bases, with 17 bases between. CDR3 length: 16 amino acids. Germline loops: CDR1 SGHRS, CDR2 YFSETQ. The CDR3 is CASTEGGTTSTDTQYF. The CDR3 DNA follows: TGCGCCAGCACCGAAGGGGGGACTACAAGCACAGATACGCAGTATTTT.

This chain links TRBV12-3 or TRBV12-4 with TRBJ2-2, with TRBD2 as a possible D gene (5 bases). V dropped 0 bases and J dropped 8 bases, with 10 bases sitting between them. This CDR3 comprises 14 residues. The CDR3 loop reads CASSLAGIGGELFF. DNA of the CDR3: TGTGCCAGCAGTTTAGCCGGGATAGGGGGGGAGCTGTTTTTT.

A few counts support this clonotype. The genes are TRBV6-5 and TRBJ2-3, with D possibly matching TRBD1 (5 bases). V lost 8 bases and J 0 bases, leaving 18 bases between the germline ends. CDR3 length: 16 amino acids. From germline, CDR1 is MNHEY and CDR2 SVGAGI. The CDR3 DNA follows: TGTGCCAGCGGGCCCGGACACTTTACTAGCACAGATACGCAGTATTTT. Encoded protein: CASGPGHFTSTDTQYF.

This clonotype is medium-sized (0.01 to 0.1%) by share. The chain combines TRBV6-1 with TRBJ2-2; a weak D match, TRBD2 (6 bases). Germline V gives CDR1 MNHNS, CDR2 SASEGT. The CDR3 extends over 17 amino acids. The V end was cut by 5 bases, the J end by 2 bases, with 18 bases between. The chain's CDR3 is CASSPSGTDLNTGELFF. CDR3 coding DNA: TGTGCCAGCAGTCCATCCGGGACTGACTTAAACACCGGGGAGCTGTTTTTT.

This chain connects TRBV7-6 to TRBJ2-3; D ambiguous. V lost 3 bases and J lost 2, with 9 bases in between. Looked up from germline, CDR1 is SGHVS and CDR2 is FNYEAQ. This CDR3 is built from 14 residues. For the CDR3, the DNA is TGTGCCAGCAGCTTGGGCACCGACACAGATACGCAGTATTTT. Translating it yields CASSLGTDTDTQYF.

About this clonotype: A junction end diverges from the germline sequence, so it may reflect a read error. The chain joins TRBV15 to TRBJ2-1; D is possibly TRBD2 (6 bases). The germline gives CDR1 LNHNV, CDR2 YYDKDF (reference sequence). This CDR3 has 17 residues. This CDR3 is CATSRGLVGGSFNEQFF. The CDR3 DNA reads as TGTGCCACCAGCAGGGGGCTGGTGGGAGGATCCTTCAATGAGCAGTTCTTC.

This clonotype showed up just a few times. The chain joins TRBV7-6 to TRBJ2-1; no definite D call. The germline gives CDR1 SGHVS, CDR2 FNYEAQ. This CDR3 is built from 16 residues. V dropped 5 bases and J dropped 0 bases, with 14 bases sitting between them. Here the CDR3 DNA reads TGTGCCAGCAGCCTGATTAGTGAGGCCTCCTACAATGAGCAGTTCTTC. Encoded protein: CASSLISEASYNEQFF.

The rearrangement joins TRBV7-2 to TRBJ1-5; D possibly corresponds to TRBD1 (5 bases). Deletions cut 5 bases from V and 4 bases from J, with 12 bases between. The germline CDR1 and CDR2 sequences are SGHTA and FQGNSA. The CDR3 consists of 14 residues. DNA for the CDR3: TGTGCCAGCAGCCATAGAGGGGATAATCAGCCCCAGCATTTT. As protein: CASSHRGDNQPQHF.

This clonotype is deemed medium-sized. This chain connects TRBV6-1 to TRBJ1-6; 8 bases line up with TRBD1. CDR1 is MNHNS and CDR2 is SASEGT in the germline V gene. V lost 5 bases to trimming and J lost 7 bases; unmatched junction nucleotides: 7. The CDR3 contains 15 residues. DNA of the CDR3: TGTGCCAGCAGTTTCAACAGGGGGTTCAATTCACCCCTCCACTTT. Amino acid sequence: CASSFNRGFNSPLHF.

V gene TRBV12-3 or TRBV12-4 combines with J gene TRBJ2-5; TRBD1 or TRBD2 may be the D gene (5 bases each). The V end was cut by 6 bases, the J end by 1 base, with 9 bases between. CDR3 length: 13 amino acids. CDR3 sequence: CASSPGAQETQYF. CDR3 DNA: TGTGCCAGCAGCCCCGGGGCCCAAGAGACCCAGTACTTC.

By its share, this clonotype is medium-sized. This rearrangement joins TRBV6-1 to TRBJ2-5, with 8 bases matching TRBD1. This CDR3 has 14 residues. The V gene's germline CDR1 is MNHNS and CDR2 SASEGT. The trim removed 6 bases at V and 6 bases at J, leaving 9 bases unmatched. Here the CDR3 DNA reads TGTGCCAGCAGCGCGGACAGGGCCGAGAAGACCCAGTACTTC. This sequence encodes CASSADRAEKTQYF.